This T cell receptor (beta chain) was sequenced in a study of cytomegalovirus exposure and HLA in healthy donors. General study findings and limits: Later on, a genetic analysis was performed. It linked a missense variant in DCLRE1C with V- and J-gene trimming of TCR beta. Some V segments (TRBV6-2 and TRBV6-3 among them) were excluded as indistinguishable. Using a false discovery rate of 0.05, a later analysis showed that 15,000 to 20,000 TCR beta sequences were associated with HLA alleles. Based on reports, TCR beta sequences accurately predicted HLA-A and HLA-B alleles for most subjects.

A note on this clone: Its antigen is currently unknown.

Primers for the PCR totalled 60 Vbeta and 13 Jbeta. Assay used: immunoSEQ multiplex PCR; TCRdb lists only in-frame clones, some missing. The listing records some 48,000 clones. Losses at the gene ends were 4 bases for V and 6 bases for J; bases not matched to a gene: 7. CDR1 SGHKS and CDR2 YYEKEE come from the germline V gene (reference sequence). CDR3 length: 15 residues. The sample consisted of PBMCs. The chain has TRBV5-5 and TRBJ1-5; 10 bases map to TRBD1. The receptor was isolated from a woman between 40 and 50 years old in good health and CMV-seronegative. CDR3 bases: TGTGCCAGCAGCGCAAGGACAGGGGGACGTCAGCCCCAGCATTTT. Amino acid sequence: CASSARTGGRQPQHF.